This T cell receptor (beta chain) was sequenced during a study of blood T cell repertoires in COVID-19. For the study at large: COVID-19 samples collected from the United States, Italy and Spain covered acute and convalescent phases. T cells, B-cell-depleted T cells, or PBMCs provided the cDNA or gDNA that served as material.

Profiled with immunoSEQ multiplex PCR; TCRdb holds only in-frame clones, not every one. The top ten clones hold about 6% of a sample with 200,000 to 250,000 clones, around 84% of them seen once. This clone was recorded once. CDR3 length: 14 amino acids. CDR1 and CDR2 (germline): SGHAT, FQNNGV. V was pared by 7 bases and J by 3 bases, with 16 bases between. The sequenced material came from peripheral blood. The rearrangement uses TRBV11-2 and TRBJ2-7; D is possibly TRBD1 (6 bases). This TCR came from an older man with acute or convalescent COVID-19. The CDR3 DNA reads as TGTGCCAGCAACCCTCAGGGGTTCCGCTACGAGCAGTACTTC. Its translation is CASNPQGFRYEQYF.